This T cell receptor beta chain came from a study of blood T cell repertoires in COVID-19. At the level of the study: There were acute and convalescent COVID-19 samples, and they came from the United States, Italy and Spain. Sources were T cells, B-cell-depleted T cells, or PBMCs; the material itself was cDNA or gDNA.

Residents of about two dozen US areas, aged about 18 to 95 years, made up the participants. Either two negative PCRs, clearance, or symptom resolution qualified Cohort 3 donors as recovered. TCRdb's copy holds only in-frame clones and misses some; the assay was immunoSEQ multiplex PCR. This sample carries 200,000 to 250,000 clones, approximately 90% of them seen once, and the ten largest clones take roughly 10%. Sequencing was done on a sample of PBMCs or T cells enriched from blood (not recorded which). This clonotype originated in a man aged 30 to 39 who had recovered from COVID-19.

DNA of the CDR3: TGTGCCAGCAGTTATAAGGTGGGACTAGCGCTCCCCAGTCCCTCCAATGAGCAGTTCTTC. Its protein product is CASSYKVGLALPSPSNEQFF. The chain couples TRBV27 to TRBJ2-1; TRBD2 matches 10 bases. The CDR3 length is 20 residues. J was trimmed by 6 bases and V by 4 bases; bases with no gene match: 21. Looked up from germline, CDR1 is MNHEY and CDR2 is SMNVEV (reference sequence).